The entry that follows covers one T cell receptor (beta chain) sequence. Libraries were prepared by immunoSEQ multiplex PCR; TCRdb keeps only in-frame clonotypes and omits some of them. The sample includes some 67,000 clones, under 90% of them seen just once. The sample originates from a study of control samples from healthy donors and cancer patients. V gave up 6 bases and J gave up 2 bases; unmatched junction bases: 3. The CDR3 has 13 amino acids. The chain joins TRBV12-3 or TRBV12-4 to TRBJ1-2; TRBD1 aligns across 7 bases. Sequencing was performed on PBMCs. The clonotype was recovered from a man between 60 and 75 years old with lung cancer. DNA for the CDR3: TGTGCCAGCAGGGAGACAGGGAACTATGGCTACACCTTC. Translating it yields CASRETGNYGYTF.